The 17 T cell receptor beta chains below come from one sample, sequenced in a study of T-cell memory formation after mild COVID-19. One entry per CDR3 protein results from TCRdb running MiXCR on the 5' RACE reads. The sample contains around 220,000 distinct CDR3 sequences, around 17% of which appear only once. The sample comprised PBMCs or a T cell subset sorted from them (not recorded which). These receptors were taken from a man aged 18 to 29 who had mild COVID-19 (a few samples of this study predate the infection). Cell type and time point are not known.

V and J are TRBV20-1 and TRBJ1-2; a weak D match, TRBD1 (6 bases). The CDR3 sequence is 15 residues long. Germline CDR1 and CDR2: DFQATT and SNEGSKA (reference sequence). The germline V and J ends were trimmed by 0 bases and 2 bases, with 13 bases remaining between them. The CDR3 DNA reads as TGCAGTGCTAGAGATCAGGGGCAGAAGAACTATGGCTACACCTTC. Encoded protein: CSARDQGQKNYGYTF.

Many counts were recorded for this clonotype. The rearrangement joins TRBV5-4 to TRBJ2-1; 8 bases fit TRBD1. Germline V gene lookup returns CDR1 SGHNT and CDR2 YYREEE (reference sequence). This CDR3 is 16 amino acids long. V gave up 4 bases and J gave up 6 bases; unmatched junction bases: 12. The CDR3 sequence: CASSPPGQGAINEQFF. CDR3 DNA: TGTGCCAGCAGCCCCCCCGGGCAGGGGGCGATCAATGAGCAGTTCTTC.

This clonotype was counted a few times. The CDR3, as DNA: TGCGCCAGCAGCCGCGACAGGGGAACTAATGAAAAACTGTTTTTT. Its protein is CASSRDRGTNEKLFF. The rearrangement uses TRBV5-1 and TRBJ1-4, with 8 bases that match TRBD1. The V gene's germline CDR1 is SGHRS and CDR2 YFSETQ. This CDR3 is built from 15 residues. The V gene end was trimmed by 4 bases and the J gene end by 1 base; junction bases not matched to a gene: 3.

This sequence joins TRBV7-6 and TRBJ2-3; TRBD2 matches at 8 bases. The germline V gene has CDR1 SGHVS and CDR2 FNYEAQ. This CDR3 region has 16 residues. Trimming removed 5 bases from V and 2 bases from J; junction bases left unmatched: 9. The CDR3 here is CASSTLPAGVTDTQYF. The DNA for the CDR3 is TGTGCCAGCAGCACCCTCCCAGCGGGGGTCACAGATACGCAGTATTTT.

This clonotype was found many times. J is TRBJ2-1 and V is TRBV7-3; D is unclear. Germline V gene sequence: CDR1 SGHTA, CDR2 FQGTGA. Trimming took off 1 base at V and 9 bases at J, with 10 bases between the two ends. CDR3 length: 13 amino acids. The CDR3 sequence: CASSLMSPREQFF. CDR3 bases: TGTGCCAGCAGCTTAATGTCACCGCGTGAGCAGTTCTTC. The variable domain in full, with the rest retrieved from reference TRBV7-3 and TRBJ2-1, is GAGVSQTPSNKVTEKGKYVELRCDPISGHTALYWYRQSLGQGPEFLIYFQGTGAADDSGLPNDRFFAVRPEGSVSTLKIQRTERGDSAVYLCASSLMSPREQFFGPGTRLTVL.

There are many counts of this clonotype. The rearrangement uses TRBV5-6 and TRBJ2-7; D unresolved. The CDR3 length is 14 residues. The germline gives CDR1 SGHDT, CDR2 YYEEEE. V was pared by 4 bases and J by 3 bases, with 14 bases between. For the CDR3, the DNA is TGTGCCAGCAGCAACCCCACAAGGATCTACGAGCAGTACGTC. It specifies CASSNPTRIYEQYV.

This clonotype was seen at least ten times. The CDR3 sequence: CASSQGSADTQYF. The CDR3 DNA reads TGCGCCAGCAGCCAGGGATCGGCGGATACGCAGTATTTT. The rearrangement uses TRBV5-1 and TRBJ2-3; D is perhaps TRBD1 (5 bases). Per the germline V gene, CDR1 is SGHRS and CDR2 is YFSETQ. The CDR3 is 13 amino acids. V dropped 4 bases and J dropped 6 bases, with 12 bases sitting between them.

The chain has TRBV10-2 and TRBJ2-5; D is uncertain. The CDR3 is 12 amino acids. V was cut by 7 bases and J by 7 bases, with 13 bases left in between. From germline, CDR1 is WSHSY and CDR2 SAAADI. The CDR3 nucleotides read TGCGCCAGCACCCTCAACGCCGGGACCCAGTACTTC. As protein: CASTLNAGTQYF.

This clonotype was observed a few times. The rearrangement joins TRBV5-1 to TRBJ2-2; D is possibly TRBD1 or TRBD2 (5 bases each). Germline V lookup: CDR1 SGHRS, CDR2 YFSETQ. Deletions cut 0 bases from V and 5 bases from J, with 11 bases between. This CDR3 has 15 amino acids. The CDR3 DNA follows: TGCGCCAGCAGCTTGGTGGGGCCGGGGACCGGGGAGCTGTTTTTT. This gives the protein CASSLVGPGTGELFF.

In its sample, this clonotype was seen a few times. The chain uses TRBV7-2 and TRBJ1-2; the D is unclear. Germline loops: CDR1 SGHTA, CDR2 FQGNSA. V was cut by 8 bases and J by 7 bases, with 20 bases left in between. The CDR3 is 14 amino acids. CDR3 residues: CASSRRGVFLGYTF. The CDR3 region has the DNA TGTGCCAGCTCCCGGCGGGGAGTCTTCCTTGGCTACACCTTC.

The chain employs TRBV20-1 and TRBJ1-1; D call uncertain. Between the trimmed V and J ends, which lost 1 base and 5 bases, there was a span of 11 bases. Germline values: CDR1 DFQATT, CDR2 SNEGSKA (reference sequence). The CDR3 covers 13 residues. CDR3 residues: CSARGQTGTEAFF. DNA of the CDR3: TGCAGTGCTAGAGGGCAGACGGGGACTGAAGCTTTCTTT.

V is TRBV3-1 and J is TRBJ2-2; D is undetermined. The V end lost 2 bases, the J end lost 5 bases, and 9 bases lay between the germline ends. This CDR3 spans 14 amino acids. From germline, CDR1 is LGHDT and CDR2 YNNKEL (reference sequence). The CDR3 DNA is TGTGCCAGCAGCCAACTCCGTGCGACCGGGGAGCTGTTTTTT. Protein: CASSQLRATGELFF.

This clonotype was seen a few times. The chain joins TRBV2 to TRBJ2-7; no clear D gene. This CDR3 comprises 13 residues. Germline V lookup: CDR1 SNHLY, CDR2 FYNNEI. V lost 4 bases to trimming and J lost 4 bases, with 11 bases between them. CDR3 nucleotide sequence: TGTGCCAGCAGTGTCAGGCCCATTTACGAGCAGTACTTC. Its translation: CASSVRPIYEQYF.

The V and J genes are TRBV4-1 and TRBJ1-5; D perhaps matches TRBD1 (5 bases). CDR1 is MGHRA, CDR2 YSYEKL, per germline. Trimming shortened V by 0 bases and J by 6 bases, and 12 bases separated the two germline ends. The CDR3 length is 15 residues. The CDR3, as DNA: TGCGCCAGCAGCCAAGAGGCAGGGCGCTTTCAGCCCCAGCATTTT. It codes for CASSQEAGRFQPQHF.

A few counts support this clonotype. V and J are TRBV3-1 and TRBJ1-3, with D unresolved. V lost 4 bases, J lost 8 bases, and 9 bases lay in between. Germline V gene data show CDR1 as LGHDT and CDR2 as YNNKEL (reference sequence). This CDR3 region has 12 residues. This chain's CDR3 is CASSLGRDTIYF. The CDR3 DNA reads as TGTGCCAGCAGCCTGGGGAGGGACACCATATATTTT.

Only a few counts were recorded for this clonotype. The rearrangement uses TRBV7-2 and TRBJ2-5; TRBD1 or TRBD2 may be the D gene (5 bases each). Germline CDR1 SGHTA, CDR2 FQGNSA. The CDR3 covers 14 residues. V lost 5 bases and J lost 4, with 14 bases in between. In nucleotides, the CDR3 is TGTGCCAGCAGCCTTCCCGGGGCTAGAGAGACCCAGTACTTC. Translated: CASSLPGARETQYF.

In its sample, this clonotype was seen a few times. The chain employs TRBV6-2 or TRBV6-3 and TRBJ2-4; TRBD2 aligns across 7 bases. Losses at the gene ends were 6 bases for V and 0 bases for J; bases not matched to a gene: 11. This CDR3 comprises 17 residues. The germline CDR1 and CDR2 sequences are MNHEY and SVGEGT. The CDR3, as DNA: TGTGCCAGCAGCCGGTCGTGGGGCGGGGGAGCCAAAAACATTCAGTACTTC. It is translated as CASSRSWGGGAKNIQYF.